In this sample, the clone carrying this T cell receptor (beta chain) turned up once. Data came from immunoSEQ multiplex PCR; TCRdb stores just in-frame clones and leaves some out. The sample comprises 100,000 or so clones, 85% to 90% of which are singletons, and 3% to 4% rests with the top ten. This record comes from a study of T cell responses to AZD1222 COVID-19 vaccine. The V gene end was trimmed by 3 bases and the J gene end by 4 bases; junction bases not matched to a gene: 6. The CDR3 contains 15 residues. CDR1 is SGHVS, CDR2 FQNEAQ, per germline. Sequenced here: peripheral blood, sampled on day 0 of AZD1222 vaccination. The chain has TRBV7-8 and TRBJ1-5, with 7 bases that match TRBD1. The receptor's source is an adult in good health. This chain's CDR3 is CASSFGGTENQPQHF. CDR3 coding DNA: TGTGCCAGCAGCTTTGGCGGGACAGAGAATCAGCCCCAGCATTTT.